The T cell receptor beta chain under discussion was sequenced for a study of blood T cell repertoires in COVID-19. V lost 4 bases and J lost 7; bases outside the gene matches: 7. Germline lookup yields CDR1 SGHRS and CDR2 YFSETQ. The CDR3 is made up of 14 amino acids. The table came from immunoSEQ multiplex PCR; TCRdb's copy has only in-frame clones and leaves some out. Of under 85,000 clones in the sample, around 86% are singletons; the top ten hold about 15%. The specimen was peripheral blood. The chain uses TRBV5-1 and TRBJ2-7; 11 bases line up with TRBD1. The TCR sequence derives from a man aged 40-55 years with COVID-19, enrolled during active disease. The CDR3, as DNA: TGCGCCAGCAGCCCCGGACAGGGGGCGAGGGAGCAGTACTTC. Its translation is CASSPGQGAREQYF.